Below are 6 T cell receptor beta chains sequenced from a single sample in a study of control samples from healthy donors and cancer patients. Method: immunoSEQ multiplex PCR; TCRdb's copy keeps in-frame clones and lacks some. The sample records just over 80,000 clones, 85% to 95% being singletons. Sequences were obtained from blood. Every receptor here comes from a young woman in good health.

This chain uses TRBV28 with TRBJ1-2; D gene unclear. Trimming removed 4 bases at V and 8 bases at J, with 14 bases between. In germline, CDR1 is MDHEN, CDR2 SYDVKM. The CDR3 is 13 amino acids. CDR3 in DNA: TGTGCCAGCAGTTCCCTTTCCGGCGAGGGCTACACCTTC. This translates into CASSSLSGEGYTF.

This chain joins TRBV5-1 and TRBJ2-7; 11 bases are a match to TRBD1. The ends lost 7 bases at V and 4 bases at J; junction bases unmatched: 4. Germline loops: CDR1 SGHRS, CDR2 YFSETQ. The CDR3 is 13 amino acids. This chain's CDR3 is CASPRDRGYEQYF. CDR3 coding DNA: TGCGCCAGCCCCCGGGACAGGGGGTACGAGCAGTACTTC.

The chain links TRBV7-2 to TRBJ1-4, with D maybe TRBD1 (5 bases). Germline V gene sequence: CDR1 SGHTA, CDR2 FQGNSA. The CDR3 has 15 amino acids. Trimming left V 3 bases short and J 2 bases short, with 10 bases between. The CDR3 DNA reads TGTGCCAGCAGCTTCGCAGGGAGGACTAATGAAAAACTGTTTTTT. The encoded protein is CASSFAGRTNEKLFF.

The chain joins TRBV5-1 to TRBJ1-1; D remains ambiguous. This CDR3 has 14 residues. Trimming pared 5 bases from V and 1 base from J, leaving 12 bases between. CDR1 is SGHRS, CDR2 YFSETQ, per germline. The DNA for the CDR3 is TGCGCCAGCAGAGAAGGCGGTAGGAACACTGAAGCTTTCTTT. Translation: CASREGGRNTEAFF.

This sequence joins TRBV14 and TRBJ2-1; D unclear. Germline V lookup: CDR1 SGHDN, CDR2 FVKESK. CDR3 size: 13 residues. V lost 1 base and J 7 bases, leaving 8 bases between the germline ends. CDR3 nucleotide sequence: TGTGCCAGCAGCCAAGTTATAGGGAATGAGCAGTTCTTC. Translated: CASSQVIGNEQFF.

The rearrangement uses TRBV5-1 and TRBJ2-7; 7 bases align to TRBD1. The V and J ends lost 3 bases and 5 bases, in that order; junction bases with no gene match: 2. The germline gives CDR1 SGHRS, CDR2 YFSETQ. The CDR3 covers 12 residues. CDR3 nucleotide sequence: TGCGCCAGCAGCTGGGACAGAGACGAGCAGTACTTC. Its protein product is CASSWDRDEQYF.